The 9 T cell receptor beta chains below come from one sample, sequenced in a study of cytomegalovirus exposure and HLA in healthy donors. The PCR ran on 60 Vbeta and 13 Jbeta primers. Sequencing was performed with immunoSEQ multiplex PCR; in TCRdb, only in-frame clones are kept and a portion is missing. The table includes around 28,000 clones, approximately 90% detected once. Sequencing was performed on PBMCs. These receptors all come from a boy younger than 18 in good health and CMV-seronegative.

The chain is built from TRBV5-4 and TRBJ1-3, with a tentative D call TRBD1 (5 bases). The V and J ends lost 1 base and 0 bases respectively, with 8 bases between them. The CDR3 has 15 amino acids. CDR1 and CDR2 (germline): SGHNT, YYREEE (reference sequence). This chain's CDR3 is CASSLQGSSGNTIYF. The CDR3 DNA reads TGTGCCAGCAGCTTGCAGGGCAGCTCTGGAAACACCATATATTTT.

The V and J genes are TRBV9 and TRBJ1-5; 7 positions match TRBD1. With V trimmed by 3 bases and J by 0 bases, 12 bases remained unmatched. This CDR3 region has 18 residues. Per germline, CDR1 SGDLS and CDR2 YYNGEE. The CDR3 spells CASSDGTEDLHSNQPQHF. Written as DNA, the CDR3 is TGTGCCAGCAGCGATGGGACAGAAGACTTACATAGCAATCAGCCCCAGCATTTT.

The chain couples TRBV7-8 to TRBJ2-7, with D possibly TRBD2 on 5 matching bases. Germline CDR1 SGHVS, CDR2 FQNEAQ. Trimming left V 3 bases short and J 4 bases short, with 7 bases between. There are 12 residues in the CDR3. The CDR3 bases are TGTGCCAGCAGCTTGTCGGGATACGAGCAGTACTTC. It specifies CASSLSGYEQYF.

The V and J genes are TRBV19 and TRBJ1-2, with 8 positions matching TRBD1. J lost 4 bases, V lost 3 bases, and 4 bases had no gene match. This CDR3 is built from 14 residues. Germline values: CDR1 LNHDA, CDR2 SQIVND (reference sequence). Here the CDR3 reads CASSMGTGSYGYTF. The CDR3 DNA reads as TGTGCCAGTAGTATGGGGACAGGTTCCTATGGCTACACCTTC.

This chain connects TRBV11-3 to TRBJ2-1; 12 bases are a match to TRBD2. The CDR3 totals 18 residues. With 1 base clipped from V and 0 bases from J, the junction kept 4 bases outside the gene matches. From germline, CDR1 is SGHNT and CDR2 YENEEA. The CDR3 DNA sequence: TGTGCCAGCAGCTTAGGGACTAGCGGGGAGAGCTCCTACAATGAGCAGTTCTTC. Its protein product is CASSLGTSGESSYNEQFF.

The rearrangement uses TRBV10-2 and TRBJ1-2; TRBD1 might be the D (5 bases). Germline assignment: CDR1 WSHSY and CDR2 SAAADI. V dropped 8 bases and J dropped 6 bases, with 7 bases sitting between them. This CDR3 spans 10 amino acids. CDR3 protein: CASGGDGYTF. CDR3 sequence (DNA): TGCGCCAGCGGAGGGGATGGCTACACCTTC.

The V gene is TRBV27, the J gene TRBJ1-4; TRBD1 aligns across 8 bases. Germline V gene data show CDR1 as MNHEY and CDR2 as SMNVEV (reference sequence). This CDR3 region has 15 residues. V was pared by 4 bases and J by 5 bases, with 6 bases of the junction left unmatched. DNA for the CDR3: TGTGCCAGCAGTTCCAACAGGGGGTGGAATGAAAAACTGTTTTTT. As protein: CASSSNRGWNEKLFF.

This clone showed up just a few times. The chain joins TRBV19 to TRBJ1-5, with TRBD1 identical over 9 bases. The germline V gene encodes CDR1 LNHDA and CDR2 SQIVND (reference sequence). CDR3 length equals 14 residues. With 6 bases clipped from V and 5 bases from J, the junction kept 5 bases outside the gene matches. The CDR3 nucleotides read TGTGCCAGTAGCCGGGACAGGGTGGATCAGCCCCAGCATTTT. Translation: CASSRDRVDQPQHF.

CDR3 region: CASSGRERGDHEQYF. The CDR3, as DNA: TGTGCCAGTTCCGGTCGGGAGAGAGGGGATCACGAGCAGTACTTC. The chain links TRBV10-3 to TRBJ2-7; TRBD2 might be the D (6 bases). The ends were cut back, 10 bases at V and 5 bases at J, with 24 bases in the middle. CDR1 and CDR2 (germline): ENHRY, SYGVKD. The CDR3 is 15 residues long.